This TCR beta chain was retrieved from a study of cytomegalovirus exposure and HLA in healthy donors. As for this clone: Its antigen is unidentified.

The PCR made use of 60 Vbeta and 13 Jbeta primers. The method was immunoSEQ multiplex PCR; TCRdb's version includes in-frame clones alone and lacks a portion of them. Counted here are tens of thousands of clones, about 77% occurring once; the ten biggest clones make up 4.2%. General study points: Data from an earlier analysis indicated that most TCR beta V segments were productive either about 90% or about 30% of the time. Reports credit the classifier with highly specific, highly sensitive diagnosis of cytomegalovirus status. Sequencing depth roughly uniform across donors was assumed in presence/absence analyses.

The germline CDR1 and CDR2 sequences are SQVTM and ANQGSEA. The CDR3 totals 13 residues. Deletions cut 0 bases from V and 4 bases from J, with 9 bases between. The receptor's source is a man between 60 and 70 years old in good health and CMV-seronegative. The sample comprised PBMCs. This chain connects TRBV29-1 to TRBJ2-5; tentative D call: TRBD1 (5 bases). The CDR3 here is CSVEDRQGETQYF. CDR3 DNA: TGCAGCGTTGAAGATCGGCAGGGAGAGACCCAGTACTTC.